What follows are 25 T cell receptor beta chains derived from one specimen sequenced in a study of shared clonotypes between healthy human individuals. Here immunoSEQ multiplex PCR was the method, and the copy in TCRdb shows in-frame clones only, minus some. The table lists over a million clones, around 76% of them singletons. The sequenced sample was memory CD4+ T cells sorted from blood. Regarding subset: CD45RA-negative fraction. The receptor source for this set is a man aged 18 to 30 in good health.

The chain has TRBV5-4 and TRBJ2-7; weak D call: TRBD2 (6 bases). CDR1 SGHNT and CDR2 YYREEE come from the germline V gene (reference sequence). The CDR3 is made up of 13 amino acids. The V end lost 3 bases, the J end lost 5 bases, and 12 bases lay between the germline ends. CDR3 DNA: TGTGCCAGCAGCTCGGGGAGGTCCCACGAGCAGTACTTC. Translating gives CASSSGRSHEQYF.

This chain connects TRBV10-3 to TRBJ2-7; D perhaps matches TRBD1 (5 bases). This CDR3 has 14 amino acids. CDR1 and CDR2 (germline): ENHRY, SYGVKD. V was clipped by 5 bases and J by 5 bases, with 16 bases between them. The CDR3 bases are TGTGCCATCAGTACGACCAGGGATAAGGACGAGCAGTACTTC. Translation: CAISTTRDKDEQYF.

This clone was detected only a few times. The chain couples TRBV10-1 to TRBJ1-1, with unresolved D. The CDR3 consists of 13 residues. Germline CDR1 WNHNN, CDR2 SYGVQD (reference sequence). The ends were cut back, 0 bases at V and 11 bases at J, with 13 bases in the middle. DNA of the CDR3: TGCGCCAGCAGTGAGTCGGGCAGGAGGGATGCTTTCTTT. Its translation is CASSESGRRDAFF.

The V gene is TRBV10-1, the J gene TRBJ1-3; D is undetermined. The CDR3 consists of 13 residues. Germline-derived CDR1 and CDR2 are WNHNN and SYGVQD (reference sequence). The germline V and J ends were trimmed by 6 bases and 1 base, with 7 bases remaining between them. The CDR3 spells CASSDWSGNTIYF. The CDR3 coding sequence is TGCGCCAGCAGCGACTGGTCTGGAAACACCATATATTTT.

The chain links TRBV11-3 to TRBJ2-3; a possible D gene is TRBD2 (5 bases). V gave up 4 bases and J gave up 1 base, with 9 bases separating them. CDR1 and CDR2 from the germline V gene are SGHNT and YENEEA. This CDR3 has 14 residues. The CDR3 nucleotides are TGTGCCAGCAGCTCGAGGGCCCGCACAGATACGCAGTATTTT. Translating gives CASSSRARTDTQYF.

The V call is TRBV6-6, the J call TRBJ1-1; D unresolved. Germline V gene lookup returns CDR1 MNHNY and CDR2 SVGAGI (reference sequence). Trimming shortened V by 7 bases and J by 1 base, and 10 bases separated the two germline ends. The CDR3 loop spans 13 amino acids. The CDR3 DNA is TGTGCCAGCACCTCCCCGGGGAACACTGAAGCTTTCTTT. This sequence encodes CASTSPGNTEAFF.

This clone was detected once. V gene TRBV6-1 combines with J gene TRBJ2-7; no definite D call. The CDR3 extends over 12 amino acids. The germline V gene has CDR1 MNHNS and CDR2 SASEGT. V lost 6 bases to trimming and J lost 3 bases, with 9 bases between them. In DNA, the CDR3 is TGTGCCAGCAGATTTGGCGACTACGAGCAGTACTTC. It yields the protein CASRFGDYEQYF.

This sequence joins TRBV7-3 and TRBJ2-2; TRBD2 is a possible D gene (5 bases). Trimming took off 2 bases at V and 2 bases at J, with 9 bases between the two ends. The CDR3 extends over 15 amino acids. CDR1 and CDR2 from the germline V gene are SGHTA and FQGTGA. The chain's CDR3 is CASSLDGLNTGELFF. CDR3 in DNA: TGTGCCAGCAGCTTAGATGGACTTAACACCGGGGAGCTGTTTTTT.

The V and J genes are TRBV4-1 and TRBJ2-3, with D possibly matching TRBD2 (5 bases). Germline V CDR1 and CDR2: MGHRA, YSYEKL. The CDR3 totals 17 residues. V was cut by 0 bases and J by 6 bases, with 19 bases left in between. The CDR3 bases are TGCGCCAGCAGCCAAGATGGATGGGGAGAGTTAAGGGATACGCAGTATTTT. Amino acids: CASSQDGWGELRDTQYF.

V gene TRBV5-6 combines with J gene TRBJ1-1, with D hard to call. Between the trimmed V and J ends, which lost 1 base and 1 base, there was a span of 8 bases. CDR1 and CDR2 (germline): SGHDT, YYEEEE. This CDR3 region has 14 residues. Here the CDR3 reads CASSLRWTNTEAFF. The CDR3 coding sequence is TGTGCCAGCAGCTTGAGGTGGACGAACACTGAAGCTTTCTTT.

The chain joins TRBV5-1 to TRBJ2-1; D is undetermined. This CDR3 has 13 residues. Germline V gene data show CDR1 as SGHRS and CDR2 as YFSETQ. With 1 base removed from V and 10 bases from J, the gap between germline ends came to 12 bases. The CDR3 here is CASSLNSLGEQFF. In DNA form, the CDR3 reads TGCGCCAGCAGCTTGAACAGCCTCGGAGAGCAGTTCTTC. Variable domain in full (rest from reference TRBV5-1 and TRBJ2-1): KAGVTQTPRYLIKTRGQQVTLSCSPISGHRSVSWYQQTPGQGLQFLFEYFSETQRNKGNFPGRFSGRQFSNSRSEMNVSTLELGDSALYLCASSLNSLGEQFFGPGTRLTVL.

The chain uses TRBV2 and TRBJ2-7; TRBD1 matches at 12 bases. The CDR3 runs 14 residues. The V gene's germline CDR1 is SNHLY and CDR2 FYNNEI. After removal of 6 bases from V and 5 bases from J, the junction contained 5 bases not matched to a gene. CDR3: CASRGQGATHEQYF. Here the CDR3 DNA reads TGTGCCAGCAGGGGACAGGGGGCCACCCACGAGCAGTACTTC.

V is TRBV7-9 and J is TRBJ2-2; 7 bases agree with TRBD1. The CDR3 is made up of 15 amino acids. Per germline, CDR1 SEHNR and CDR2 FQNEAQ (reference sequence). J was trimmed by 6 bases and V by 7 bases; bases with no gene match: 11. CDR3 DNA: TGTGCCAGCACACCAACAGGGGAAAGGTCCGGGGAGCTGTTTTTT. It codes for CASTPTGERSGELFF. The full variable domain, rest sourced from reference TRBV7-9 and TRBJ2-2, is DTGVSQNPRHKITKRGQNVTFRCDPISEHNRLYWYRQTLGQGPEFLTYFQNEAQLEKSRLLSDRFSAERPKGSFSTLEIQRTEQGDSAMYLCASTPTGERSGELFFGEGSRLTVL.

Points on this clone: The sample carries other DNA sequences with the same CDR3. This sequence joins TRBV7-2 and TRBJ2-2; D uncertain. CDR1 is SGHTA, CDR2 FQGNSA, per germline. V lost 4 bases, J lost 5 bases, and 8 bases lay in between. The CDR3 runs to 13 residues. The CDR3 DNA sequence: TGTGCCAGCAGCTCGCTCCGGACCGGGGAGCTGTTTTTT. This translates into CASSSLRTGELFF.

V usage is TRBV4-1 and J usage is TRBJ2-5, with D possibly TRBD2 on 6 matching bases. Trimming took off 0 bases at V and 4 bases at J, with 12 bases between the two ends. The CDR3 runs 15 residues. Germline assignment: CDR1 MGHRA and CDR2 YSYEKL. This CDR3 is CASSQDGTGVETQYF. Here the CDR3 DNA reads TGCGCCAGCAGCCAAGATGGGACTGGTGTAGAGACCCAGTACTTC.

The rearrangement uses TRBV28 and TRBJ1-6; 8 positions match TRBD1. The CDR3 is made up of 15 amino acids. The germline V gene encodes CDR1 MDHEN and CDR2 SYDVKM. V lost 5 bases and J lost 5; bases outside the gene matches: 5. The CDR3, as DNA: TGTGCCAGCAGTCGATCGGACAGGGATAATTCACCCCTCCACTTT. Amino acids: CASSRSDRDNSPLHF. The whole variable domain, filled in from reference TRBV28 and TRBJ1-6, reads DVKVTQSSRYLVKRTGEKVFLECVQDMDHENMFWYRQDPGLGLRLIYFSYDVKMKEKGDIPEGYSVSREKKERFSLILESASTNQTSMYLCASSRSDRDNSPLHFGNGTRLTVT.

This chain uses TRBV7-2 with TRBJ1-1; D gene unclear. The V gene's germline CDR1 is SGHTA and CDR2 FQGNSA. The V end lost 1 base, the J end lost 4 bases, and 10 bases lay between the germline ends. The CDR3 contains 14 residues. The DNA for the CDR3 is TGTGCCAGCAGCTTAGGGGGATCGAGCACTGAAGCTTTCTTT. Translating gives CASSLGGSSTEAFF.

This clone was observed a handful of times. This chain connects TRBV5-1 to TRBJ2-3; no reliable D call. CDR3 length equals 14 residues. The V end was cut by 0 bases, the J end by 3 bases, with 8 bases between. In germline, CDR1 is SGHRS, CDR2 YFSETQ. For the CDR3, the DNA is TGCGCCAGCAGCTTGGGGGCCCTAACAGATACGCAGTATTTT. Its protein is CASSLGALTDTQYF. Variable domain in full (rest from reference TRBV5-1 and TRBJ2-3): KAGVTQTPRYLIKTRGQQVTLSCSPISGHRSVSWYQQTPGQGLQFLFEYFSETQRNKGNFPGRFSGRQFSNSRSEMNVSTLELGDSALYLCASSLGALTDTQYFGPGTRLTVL.

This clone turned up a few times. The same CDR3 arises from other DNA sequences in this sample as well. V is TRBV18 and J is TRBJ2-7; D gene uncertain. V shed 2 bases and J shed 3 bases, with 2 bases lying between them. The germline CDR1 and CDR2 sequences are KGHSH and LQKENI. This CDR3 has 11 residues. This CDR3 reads CASSPNYEQYF. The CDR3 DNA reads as TGTGCCAGCTCACCAAACTACGAGCAGTACTTC.

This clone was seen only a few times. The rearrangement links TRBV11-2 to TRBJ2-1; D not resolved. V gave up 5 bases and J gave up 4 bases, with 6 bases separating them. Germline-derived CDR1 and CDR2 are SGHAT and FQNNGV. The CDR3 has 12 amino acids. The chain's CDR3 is CASSLWYNEQFF. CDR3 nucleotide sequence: TGTGCCAGCAGCCTGTGGTACAATGAGCAGTTCTTC.

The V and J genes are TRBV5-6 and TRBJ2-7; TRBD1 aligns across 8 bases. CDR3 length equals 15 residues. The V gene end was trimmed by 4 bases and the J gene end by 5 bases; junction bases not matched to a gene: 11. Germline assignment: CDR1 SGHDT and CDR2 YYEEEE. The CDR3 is CASSTKTGVGDEQYF. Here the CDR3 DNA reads TGTGCCAGCAGCACTAAGACAGGGGTTGGAGACGAGCAGTACTTC.

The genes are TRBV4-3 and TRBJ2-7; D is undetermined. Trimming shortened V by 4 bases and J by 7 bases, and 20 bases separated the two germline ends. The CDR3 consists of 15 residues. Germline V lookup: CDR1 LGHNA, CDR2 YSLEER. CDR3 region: CASSRQHELVSEQYF. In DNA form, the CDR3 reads TGCGCCAGCAGCCGACAACACGAGCTCGTGAGTGAGCAGTACTTC.

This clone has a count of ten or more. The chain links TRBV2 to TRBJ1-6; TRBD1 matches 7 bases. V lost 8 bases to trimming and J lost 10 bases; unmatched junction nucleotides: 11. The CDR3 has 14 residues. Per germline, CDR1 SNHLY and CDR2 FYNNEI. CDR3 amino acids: CASVNRDSSSPLHF. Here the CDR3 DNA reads TGTGCCAGCGTAAACCGGGACAGTTCGTCACCCCTCCACTTT. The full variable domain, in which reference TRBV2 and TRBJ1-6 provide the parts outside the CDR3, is EPEVTQTPSHQVTQMGQEVILRCVPISNHLYFYWYRQILGQKVEFLVSFYNNEISEKSEIFDDQFSVERPDGSNFTLKIRSTKLEDSAMYFCASVNRDSSSPLHFGNGTRLTVT.

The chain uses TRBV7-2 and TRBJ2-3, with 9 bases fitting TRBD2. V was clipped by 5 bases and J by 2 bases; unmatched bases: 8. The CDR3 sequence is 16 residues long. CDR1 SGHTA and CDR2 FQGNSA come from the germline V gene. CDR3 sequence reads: CASSPLAGGITDTQYF. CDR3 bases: TGTGCCAGCAGCCCTCTGGCGGGAGGGATCACAGATACGCAGTATTTT.

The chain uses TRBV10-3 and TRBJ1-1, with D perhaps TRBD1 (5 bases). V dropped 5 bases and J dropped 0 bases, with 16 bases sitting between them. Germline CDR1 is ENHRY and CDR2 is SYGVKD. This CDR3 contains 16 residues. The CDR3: CAISNQGLGMNTEAFF. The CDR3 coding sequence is TGTGCCATCAGTAACCAGGGATTGGGGATGAACACTGAAGCTTTCTTT.